A single T cell receptor beta chain is shown here with its context. This entry belongs to a study of blood T cell repertoires in COVID-19. As for the study in general: T cells, B-cell-depleted T cells, or PBMCs provided the cDNA or gDNA that served as material.

Trimming pared 5 bases from V and 2 bases from J, leaving 22 bases between. There are 18 residues in the CDR3. Germline CDR1 and CDR2: KGHDR and SFDVKD. Original processing methods: Reference gene primer amplification yielded estimated nucleated cell counts. This table comes from immunoSEQ multiplex PCR, and its TCRdb copy is limited to in-frame clones, with some not included. V and J calls and clone size are given by that table; D and trimming were obtained from the DNA. The table records about 150,000 clones, 76% of them present only once. Source material: peripheral blood. The TCR was taken from a woman of 80 years or more with acute or convalescent COVID-19. The gene calls are TRBV24-1 and TRBJ2-3, with D perhaps TRBD2 (5 bases). The CDR3 nucleotides read TGTGCCACCAGTGGCCCCTCTCCTTGGACTCGCAACACAGATACGCAGTATTTT. Translation gives CATSGPSPWTRNTDTQYF.